These 21 T cell receptor beta chains originate from one sample sequenced in a study of T cells after yellow fever vaccination. TCRdb reprocessed the 5' RACE reads with MiXCR, giving one entry per CDR3 protein. The table lists roughly 300,000 distinct CDR3 sequences, around 6.8% of them singletons. The starting material was PBMCs, obtained more than 35 days after the first yellow fever vaccination. Receptors were obtained from a man aged 18-30 years who received the YFV17D yellow fever vaccine.

In DNA, the CDR3 is TGCAGTGTGCCCCGAATGCTTGGAGATACGCAGTATTTT. Its translation is CSVPRMLGDTQYF. This sequence joins TRBV20-1 and TRBJ2-3; D unclear. Between the trimmed V and J ends, which lost 7 bases and 5 bases, there was a span of 16 bases. This CDR3 contains 13 residues. CDR1 is DFQATT and CDR2 is SNEGSKA in the germline V gene (reference sequence).

This clonotype was seen many times. The rearrangement uses TRBV12-3 or TRBV12-4 and TRBJ2-2, with 9 bases identical to TRBD1. There are 17 residues in the CDR3. V was pared by 5 bases and J by 4 bases, with 11 bases of the junction left unmatched. CDR3 loop: CASSHHPGQGVTGELFF. CDR3 DNA: TGTGCCAGCAGTCACCATCCGGGACAGGGCGTCACCGGGGAGCTGTTTTTT.

This clonotype was detected ten times or more. This chain connects TRBV5-1 to TRBJ2-5; tentatively, D is TRBD2 (7 bases). Trimming took 4 bases from V and 1 from J, leaving 17 bases between them. Germline V lookup: CDR1 SGHRS, CDR2 YFSETQ. The CDR3 runs to 16 residues. CDR3 residues: CASSPGPGGFQETQYF. Written as DNA, the CDR3 is TGCGCCAGCAGCCCCGGACCGGGGGGCTTCCAAGAGACCCAGTACTTC.

This clonotype was seen a handful of times. The junction and the germline gene differ at one end; a read error may be behind it. The chain has TRBV30 and TRBJ2-7; weak D call: TRBD2 (5 bases). The V gene's germline CDR1 is GTSNPN and CDR2 SVGIG (reference sequence). The CDR3 has 11 residues. The CDR3: CAWSEGYGQYF. CDR3 in DNA: TGTGCCTGGAGCGAGGGCTACGGGCAGTACTTC.

This clonotype was found many times. The rearrangement joins TRBV7-2 to TRBJ2-5, with D perhaps matching TRBD2 (7 bases). This CDR3 contains 15 residues. CDR1 and CDR2 (germline): SGHTA, FQGNSA. Deletions cut 3 bases from V and 5 bases from J, with 16 bases between. The CDR3 DNA reads TGTGCCAGCAGCTTGGGGGCGGGGGCAACGGAGACCCAGTACTTC. This translates into CASSLGAGATETQYF.

With respect to this clonotype: This clone may be a read error of a much larger clone one base away. The gene calls are TRBV29-1 and TRBJ2-5; 8 bases fit TRBD2. The CDR3 extends over 15 amino acids. From germline, CDR1 is SQVTM and CDR2 ANQGSEA. V lost 2 bases to trimming and J lost 1 base; unmatched junction nucleotides: 6. The DNA of the CDR3 is TGCAGCGTTGAAAAAAGCCTAGCGGGCCAAGAGACCCAGTACTTC. This translates into CSVEKSLAGQETQYF.

This clonotype was picked up many times. V and J are TRBV12-3 or TRBV12-4 and TRBJ2-2; D is perhaps TRBD2 (7 bases). V lost 5 bases, J lost 4 bases, and 14 bases lay in between. The CDR3 runs to 15 residues. DNA of the CDR3: TGTGCCAGCAGTCCCCCAGGGGAGGGCACCGGGGAGCTGTTTTTT. Translated, it gives CASSPPGEGTGELFF.

This clonotype was recorded a few times. The chain links TRBV29-1 to TRBJ1-1; 9 nucleotides line up with TRBD1. V gave up 6 bases and J gave up 9 bases; unmatched junction bases: 14. The CDR3 spans 14 residues. In germline, CDR1 is SQVTM, CDR2 ANQGSEA. The chain's CDR3 is CSVGESRDRDQAFF. In DNA, the CDR3 is TGCAGCGTAGGAGAGTCCCGGGACAGGGACCAAGCTTTCTTT. The full variable domain, completed using reference TRBV29-1 and TRBJ1-1, is SAVISQKPSRDICQRGTSLTIQCQVDSQVTMMFWYRQQPGQSLTLIATANQGSEATYESGFVIDKFPISRPNLTFSTLTVSNMSPEDSSIYLCSVGESRDRDQAFFGQGTRLTVV.

The chain links TRBV12-3 or TRBV12-4 to TRBJ2-3; 10 bases are a match to TRBD1. V dropped 6 bases and J dropped 5; count of bases not matched to a gene: 5. This CDR3 is built from 14 residues. The CDR3 spells CASSRDRGLDTQYF. CDR3 sequence (DNA): TGTGCCAGCAGCCGGGACAGGGGTTTAGATACGCAGTATTTT.

CDR3 in amino acids: CSFTGPQFDTQYF. CDR3 nucleotide sequence: TGCAGTTTCACGGGGCCACAGTTTGATACGCAGTATTTT. J is TRBJ2-3 and V is TRBV29-1; the D gene could be TRBD1 or TRBD2 (5 bases each). The CDR3 is 13 amino acids. The germline V gene encodes CDR1 SQVTM and CDR2 ANQGSEA.

This clonotype was counted between two and nine times. V and J are TRBV5-4 and TRBJ2-3; D is undetermined. CDR3 length: 14 amino acids. The germline V gene has CDR1 SGHNT and CDR2 YYREEE (reference sequence). The V end lost 1 base, the J end lost 4 bases, and 10 bases lay between the germline ends. CDR3 nucleotides: TGTGCCAGCAGCTTGCAGCAGGCCCCAGATACGCAGTATTTT. Translated, it gives CASSLQQAPDTQYF.

The gene calls are TRBV4-1 and TRBJ2-1, with D maybe TRBD2 (6 bases). The CDR3 spans 11 residues. V was pared by 8 bases and J by 10 bases, with 12 bases between. The germline CDR1 and CDR2 sequences are MGHRA and YSYEKL. The CDR3 loop reads CASQVRGEQFF. DNA for the CDR3: TGCGCCAGCCAGGTTCGGGGGGAGCAGTTCTTC.

The chain uses TRBV29-1 and TRBJ2-3, with 7 bases identical to TRBD1. The end of the DNA is better explained by TRBJ1-5, so the J call may be wrong. This CDR3 is 14 amino acids long. Per germline, CDR1 SQVTM and CDR2 ANQGSEA. Written as DNA, the CDR3 is TGCAGCGTTGCGGTCTCAGGTGGGACAGATACGCAGCATTTT. Encoded protein: CSVAVSGGTDTQHF.

This chain uses TRBV5-4 with TRBJ2-6; D perhaps matches TRBD2 (5 bases). The V end was cut by 5 bases, the J end by 0 bases, with 12 bases between. The CDR3 totals 16 residues. Germline loops: CDR1 SGHNT, CDR2 YYREEE (reference sequence). CDR3 region: CASRSAGDSGANVLTF. In DNA form, the CDR3 reads TGTGCCAGCAGGTCGGCCGGGGACTCTGGGGCCAACGTCCTGACTTTC.

This clonotype was observed a few times. The DNA for the CDR3 is TGCGCCAGCAGCCAAGTCGGGAATTCTGCTAACGCCGGGGAGCTGTTTTTT. This codes for CASSQVGNSANAGELFF. V usage is TRBV4-1 and J usage is TRBJ2-2; D is possibly TRBD2 (5 bases). Germline CDR1 is MGHRA and CDR2 is YSYEKL. V lost 1 base and J lost 6, with 18 bases in between. CDR3 length: 17 residues.

This clonotype was picked up a small number of times. The genes are TRBV9 and TRBJ1-6, with TRBD1 matching 7 bases. V was clipped by 3 bases and J by 1 base; unmatched bases: 7. The CDR3 covers 17 residues. CDR1 and CDR2 (germline): SGDLS, YYNGEE. This CDR3 reads CASSGRGGSSYNSPLHF. The CDR3 DNA is TGTGCCAGCAGCGGAAGAGGGGGCTCATCCTATAATTCACCCCTCCACTTT.

This clonotype was picked up a small number of times. The J gene is TRBJ1-4, the V gene TRBV23-1, with D unresolved. TRBV23-1 is sorted into the ORF group, with uncertain function. This CDR3 spans 16 amino acids. Trimming removed 6 bases at V and 0 bases at J, with 14 bases between. The CDR3 loop is CASSKRRSTTNEKLFF. CDR3 bases: TGCGCCAGCAGCAAAAGGCGGAGCACAACTAATGAAAAACTGTTTTTT.

This chain joins TRBV24-1 and TRBJ1-1; D remains unclear. The germline V and J ends were trimmed by 1 base and 7 bases, with 12 bases remaining between them. CDR1 is KGHDR, CDR2 SFDVKD, per germline. The CDR3 sequence is 14 residues long. CDR3 DNA sequence: TGTGCCACCAGTGATTTACGCGACCTCAATGAAGCTTTCTTT. This encodes CATSDLRDLNEAFF.

This chain uses TRBV7-2 with TRBJ2-3, with D hard to call. The CDR3 is 13 amino acids. Trimming pared 0 bases from V and 6 bases from J, leaving 7 bases between. Germline CDR1 and CDR2: SGHTA and FQGNSA. CDR3 sequence (DNA): TGTGCCAGCAGCTTAGCGCCACCGGATACGCAGTATTTT. This encodes CASSLAPPDTQYF.

This clonotype was picked up a small number of times. The CDR3 bases are TGCGCCAGCAGCGCTGAACCCGGACTATACAATGAGCAGTTCTTC. Translation: CASSAEPGLYNEQFF. The chain links TRBV4-1 to TRBJ2-1; a possible D gene is TRBD2 (6 bases). The V gene lost 5 bases and the J gene lost 4 bases, with 15 bases spanning the gap. CDR1 and CDR2 (germline): MGHRA, YSYEKL. The CDR3 has 15 residues.

As DNA, the CDR3 is TGTGCCAGCAGCTGGTCTCGAGTCGGACTAGCGGGGGAGGGGGCCAAAAACATTCAGTACTTC. This encodes CASSWSRVGLAGEGAKNIQYF. The V call is TRBV5-4, the J call TRBJ2-4; 13 bases line up with TRBD2. V shed 3 bases and J 1 base; nucleotides not matched to a gene: 16. The CDR3 runs 21 residues. In germline, CDR1 is SGHNT, CDR2 YYREEE (reference sequence).